This record covers a single TCR beta chain. Its antigen remains unidentified. The record originates from a study of cytomegalovirus exposure and HLA in healthy donors. The study ran its PCR with 60 Vbeta and 13 Jbeta primers. TCRdb's table, derived via immunoSEQ multiplex PCR, lists solely in-frame clones and lacks some. The sample includes some 57,000 clones, 70% to 90% of them seen just once. There are 15 residues in the CDR3. The junction had 13 bases not matched to a gene; V was cut back by 3 bases and J by 10 bases. CDR1 is MDHEN and CDR2 is SYDVKM in the germline V gene. Overall study findings and caveats: Analysis performed later found around 15,000 TCR beta sequences associated with HLA alleles at 0.05 false discovery rate.

Specimen: PBMCs. The chain is built from TRBV28 and TRBJ2-3, with TRBD2 matching 7 bases. The receptor was isolated from a man between 25 and 39 years old in good health and CMV-seropositive. CDR3 bases: TGTGCCAGCAGTTTGGGGGGGAGCCCCCGGGGGGCGCAGTATTTT. Protein product: CASSLGGSPRGAQYF.